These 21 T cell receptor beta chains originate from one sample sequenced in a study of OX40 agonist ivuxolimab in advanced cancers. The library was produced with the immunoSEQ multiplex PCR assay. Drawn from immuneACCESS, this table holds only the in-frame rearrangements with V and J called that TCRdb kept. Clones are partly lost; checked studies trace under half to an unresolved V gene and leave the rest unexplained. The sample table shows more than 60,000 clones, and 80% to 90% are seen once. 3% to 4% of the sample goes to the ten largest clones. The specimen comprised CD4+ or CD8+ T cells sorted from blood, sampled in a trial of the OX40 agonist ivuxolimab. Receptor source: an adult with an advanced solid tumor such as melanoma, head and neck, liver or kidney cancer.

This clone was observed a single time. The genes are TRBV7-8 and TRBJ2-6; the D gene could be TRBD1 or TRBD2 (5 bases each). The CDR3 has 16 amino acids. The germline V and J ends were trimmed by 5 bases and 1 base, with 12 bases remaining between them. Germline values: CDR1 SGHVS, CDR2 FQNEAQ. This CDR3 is CASSQSWGSGANVLTF. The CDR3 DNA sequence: TGTGCCAGCAGCCAGAGTTGGGGGTCTGGGGCCAACGTCCTGACTTTC.

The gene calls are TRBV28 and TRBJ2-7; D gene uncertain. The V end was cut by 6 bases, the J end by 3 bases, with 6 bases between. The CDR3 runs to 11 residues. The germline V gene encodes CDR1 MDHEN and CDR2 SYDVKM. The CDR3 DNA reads TGTGCCAGCAGGGACCACTACGAGCAGTACTTC. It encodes CASRDHYEQYF.

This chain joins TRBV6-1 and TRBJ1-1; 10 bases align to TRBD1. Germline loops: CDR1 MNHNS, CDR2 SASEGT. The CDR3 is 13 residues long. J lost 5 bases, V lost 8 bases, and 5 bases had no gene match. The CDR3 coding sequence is TGTGCCAGCTCCGGGACAGGGGTAACTGAAGCTTTCTTT. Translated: CASSGTGVTEAFF.

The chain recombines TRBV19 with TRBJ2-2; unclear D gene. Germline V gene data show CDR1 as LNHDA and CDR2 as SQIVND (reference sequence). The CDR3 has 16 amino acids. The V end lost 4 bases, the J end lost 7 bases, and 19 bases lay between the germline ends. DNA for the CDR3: TGTGCCAGTAGTAACGGCCTGTCCTTCTCCTACGGGGAGCTGTTTTTT. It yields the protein CASSNGLSFSYGELFF.

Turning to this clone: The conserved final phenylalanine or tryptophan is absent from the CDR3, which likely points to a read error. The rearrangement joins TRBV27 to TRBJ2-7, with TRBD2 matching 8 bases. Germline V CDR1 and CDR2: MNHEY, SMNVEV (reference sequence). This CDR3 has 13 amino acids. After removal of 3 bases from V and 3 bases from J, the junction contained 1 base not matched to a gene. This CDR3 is CASSFTSGYEQYL. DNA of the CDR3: TGTGCCAGCAGTTTTACTAGCGGCTACGAGCAGTACCTC.

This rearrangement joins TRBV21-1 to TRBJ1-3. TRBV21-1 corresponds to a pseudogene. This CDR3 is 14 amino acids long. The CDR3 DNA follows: TGTGCCAGCAGCAAAGCAAGCTCTGGAAACACCATATATTTT. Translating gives CASSKASSGNTIYF.

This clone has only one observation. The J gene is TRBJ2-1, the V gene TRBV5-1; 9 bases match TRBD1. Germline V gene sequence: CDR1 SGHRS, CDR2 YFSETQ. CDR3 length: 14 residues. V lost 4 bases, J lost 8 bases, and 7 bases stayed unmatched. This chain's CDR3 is CASSLSGQGYEQFF. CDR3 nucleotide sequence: TGCGCCAGCAGCCTTTCGGGACAGGGTTATGAGCAGTTCTTC. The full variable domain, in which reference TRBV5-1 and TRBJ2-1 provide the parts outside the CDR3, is KAGVTQTPRYLIKTRGQQVTLSCSPISGHRSVSWYQQTPGQGLQFLFEYFSETQRNKGNFPGRFSGRQFSNSRSEMNVSTLELGDSALYLCASSLSGQGYEQFFGPGTRLTVL.

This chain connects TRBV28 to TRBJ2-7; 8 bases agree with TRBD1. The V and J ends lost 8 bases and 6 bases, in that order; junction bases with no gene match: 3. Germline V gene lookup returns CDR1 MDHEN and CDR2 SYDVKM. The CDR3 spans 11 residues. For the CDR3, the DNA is TGTGCCAGCTCCGACAGGGGCGAGCAGTACTTC. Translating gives CASSDRGEQYF.

CDR3 bases: TGTGCCAGCAGACCAACTCGGGGGGCTGGCACTGAAGCTTTCTTT. The encoded protein is CASRPTRGAGTEAFF. The rearrangement uses TRBV28 and TRBJ1-1; D possibly corresponds to TRBD1 (6 bases). Looked up from germline, CDR1 is MDHEN and CDR2 is SYDVKM. The CDR3 spans 15 residues. Deletions cut 6 bases from V and 4 bases from J, with 18 bases between.

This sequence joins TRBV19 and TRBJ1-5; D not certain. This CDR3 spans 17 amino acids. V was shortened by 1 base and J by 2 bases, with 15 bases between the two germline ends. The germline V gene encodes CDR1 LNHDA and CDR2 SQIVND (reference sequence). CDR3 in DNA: TGTGCCAGTAGTATAGGGCATTTTCGTATACGCAATCAGCCCCAGCATTTT. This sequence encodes CASSIGHFRIRNQPQHF. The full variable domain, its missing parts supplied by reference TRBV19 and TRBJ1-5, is DGGITQSPKYLFRKEGQNVTLSCEQNLNHDAMYWYRQDPGQGLRLIYYSQIVNDFQKGDIAEGYSVSREKKESFPLTVTSAQKNPTAFYLCASSIGHFRIRNQPQHFGDGTRLSIL.

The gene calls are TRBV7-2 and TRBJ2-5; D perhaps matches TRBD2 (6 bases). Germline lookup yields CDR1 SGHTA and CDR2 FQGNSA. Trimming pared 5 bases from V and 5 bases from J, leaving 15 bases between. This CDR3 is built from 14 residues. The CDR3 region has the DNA TGTGCCAGCAGCCCGGGAGTTCAGCTGGAGACCCAGTACTTC. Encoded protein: CASSPGVQLETQYF.

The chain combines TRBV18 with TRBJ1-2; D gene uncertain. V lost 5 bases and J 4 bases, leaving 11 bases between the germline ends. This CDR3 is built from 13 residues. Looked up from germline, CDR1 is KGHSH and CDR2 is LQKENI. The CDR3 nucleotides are TGTGCCAGCTCAGCAACAGAGTTCTATGGCTACACCTTC. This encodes CASSATEFYGYTF.

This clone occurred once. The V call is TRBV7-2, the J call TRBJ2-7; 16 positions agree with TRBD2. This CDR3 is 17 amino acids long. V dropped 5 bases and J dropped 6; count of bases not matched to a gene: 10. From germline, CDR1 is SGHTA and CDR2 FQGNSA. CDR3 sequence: CASSPSPGLAGGPEQYF. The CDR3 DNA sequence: TGTGCCAGCAGCCCATCCCCGGGACTAGCGGGAGGGCCCGAGCAGTACTTC.

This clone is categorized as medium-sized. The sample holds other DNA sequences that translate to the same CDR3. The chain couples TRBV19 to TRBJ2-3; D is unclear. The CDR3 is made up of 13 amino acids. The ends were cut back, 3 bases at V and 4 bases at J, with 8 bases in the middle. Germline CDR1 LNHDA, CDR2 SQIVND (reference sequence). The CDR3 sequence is CASSIGRADTQYF. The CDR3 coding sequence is TGTGCCAGTAGTATTGGCAGAGCAGATACGCAGTATTTT.

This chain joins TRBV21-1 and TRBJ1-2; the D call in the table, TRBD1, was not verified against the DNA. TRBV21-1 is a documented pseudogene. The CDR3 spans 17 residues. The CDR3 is CASSNPTTGGLSYGYTF. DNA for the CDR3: TGTGCCAGCAGCAATCCGACGACAGGGGGCCTTAGCTATGGCTACACCTTC.

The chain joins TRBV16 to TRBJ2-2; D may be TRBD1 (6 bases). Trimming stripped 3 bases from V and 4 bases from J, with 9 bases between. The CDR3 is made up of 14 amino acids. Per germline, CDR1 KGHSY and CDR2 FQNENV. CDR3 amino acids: CASSQRGGTGELFF. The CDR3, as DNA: TGTGCCAGCAGCCAGCGAGGGGGCACCGGGGAGCTGTTTTTT.

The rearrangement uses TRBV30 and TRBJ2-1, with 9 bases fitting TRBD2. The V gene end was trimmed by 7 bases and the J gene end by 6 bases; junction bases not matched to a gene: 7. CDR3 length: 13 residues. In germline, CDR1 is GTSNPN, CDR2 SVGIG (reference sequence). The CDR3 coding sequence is TGTGCCTTCGGACTAGCGAGGGGCAATGAGCAGTTCTTC. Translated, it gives CAFGLARGNEQFF.

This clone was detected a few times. The CDR3: CASSIPGGFNQPQHF. The CDR3 DNA follows: TGTGCCAGTAGTATACCAGGGGGCTTCAATCAGCCCCAGCATTTT. The J gene is TRBJ1-5, the V gene TRBV19, with 8 bases fitting TRBD1. The CDR3 sequence is 15 residues long. CDR1 and CDR2 from the germline V gene are LNHDA and SQIVND (reference sequence). Trimming took 2 bases from V and 3 from J; bases not matched to a gene: 3.

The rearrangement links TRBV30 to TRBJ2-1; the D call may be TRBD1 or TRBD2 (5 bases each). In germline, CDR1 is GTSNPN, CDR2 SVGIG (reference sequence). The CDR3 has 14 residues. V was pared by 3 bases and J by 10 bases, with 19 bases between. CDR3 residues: CAWRGIRGVEEQFF. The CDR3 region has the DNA TGTGCCTGGAGGGGGATAAGAGGGGTGGAAGAGCAGTTCTTC.

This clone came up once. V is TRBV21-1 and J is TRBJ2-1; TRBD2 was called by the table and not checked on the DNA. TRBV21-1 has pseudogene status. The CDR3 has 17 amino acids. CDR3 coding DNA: TGTGCCAGCACAATTGGGACTCCAAAAAGCTCCTACAATGAGCAGTTCTTC. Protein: CASTIGTPKSSYNEQFF.

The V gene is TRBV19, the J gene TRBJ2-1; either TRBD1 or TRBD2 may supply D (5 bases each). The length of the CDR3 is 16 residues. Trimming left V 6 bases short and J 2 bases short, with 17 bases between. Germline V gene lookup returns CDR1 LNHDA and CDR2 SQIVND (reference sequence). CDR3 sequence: CASRRSGTGPYNEQFF. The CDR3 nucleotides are TGTGCCAGTAGACGATCCGGGACGGGACCCTACAATGAGCAGTTCTTC.